The next 28 T cell receptor beta chains were all read from a single sample in a study of cytomegalovirus exposure and HLA in healthy donors. The method was immunoSEQ multiplex PCR; TCRdb's version includes in-frame clones alone and lacks a portion of them. The data hold 45,000 to 70,000 clones, with roughly nine tenths observed a single time. Sequencing used PBMCs. The receptors come from a man aged 18 to 30 in good health and CMV-seronegative.

The chain uses TRBV27 and TRBJ1-5; no clear D. CDR1 is MNHEY and CDR2 is SMNVEV in the germline V gene (reference sequence). Trimming took 5 bases from V and 0 from J, leaving 11 bases between them. The CDR3 runs to 15 residues. The CDR3, as DNA: TGTGCCAGCAGTCCCCGTGCGGTTAGCAATCAGCCCCAGCATTTT. Translating it yields CASSPRAVSNQPQHF.

V and J are TRBV29-1 and TRBJ2-1; 7 bases are a match to TRBD2. The V gene's germline CDR1 is SQVTM and CDR2 ANQGSEA. Germline trimming cut 3 bases from V and 5 bases from J; bases unmatched to any gene: 7. The CDR3 sequence is 14 residues long. CDR3 sequence: CSVEGEGPDNEQFF. The DNA of the CDR3 is TGCAGCGTTGAGGGGGAGGGCCCTGACAATGAGCAGTTCTTC.

Only one count was recorded for this clone. The chain uses TRBV11-3 and TRBJ2-1; maybe TRBD1 (6 bases). In germline, CDR1 is SGHNT, CDR2 YENEEA. Trimming removed 4 bases at V and 4 bases at J, with 8 bases between. The CDR3 contains 13 residues. The CDR3 spells CASSSGQYNEQFF. The CDR3 nucleotides are TGTGCCAGCAGCTCAGGACAGTACAATGAGCAGTTCTTC.

The genes are TRBV28 and TRBJ2-7; D perhaps matches TRBD2 (5 bases). The V and J ends lost 5 bases and 2 bases respectively, with 7 bases between them. Germline V gene lookup returns CDR1 MDHEN and CDR2 SYDVKM. The CDR3 has 12 amino acids. The CDR3, as DNA: TGTGCCAGCAGTGTCGGGGCCTACGAGCAGTACTTC. Translation: CASSVGAYEQYF.

The chain links TRBV6-5 to TRBJ2-7; 7 positions agree with TRBD2. CDR1 is MNHEY and CDR2 is SVGAGI in the germline V gene. The J segment lost 4 bases and the V segment lost 6 bases, leaving 6 bases of the junction unmatched. The CDR3 length is 13 residues. The CDR3 DNA is TGTGCCAGCAGCGCACGACTAGCTTACGAGCAGTACTTC. Translating gives CASSARLAYEQYF.

The chain has TRBV7-9 and TRBJ1-5; D unclear. Germline V gene data show CDR1 as SEHNR and CDR2 as FQNEAQ (reference sequence). The CDR3 extends over 14 amino acids. Trimming left V 3 bases short and J 5 bases short, with 11 bases between. The CDR3 reads CASSLNSGDQPQHF. CDR3 bases: TGTGCCAGCAGCTTGAACAGCGGAGATCAGCCCCAGCATTTT.

The J gene is TRBJ2-1, the V gene TRBV6-5; D call uncertain. The CDR3 is 13 amino acids. The germline gives CDR1 MNHEY, CDR2 SVGAGI. Trimming took 5 bases from V and 9 from J, leaving 14 bases between them. As DNA, the CDR3 is TGTGCCAGCAGTATACGAGAGGCACCTGAGCAGTTCTTC. Its protein product is CASSIREAPEQFF.

The V gene is TRBV7-2, the J gene TRBJ2-7, with 7 positions matching TRBD2. Germline trimming cut 0 bases from V and 1 base from J; bases unmatched to any gene: 6. The CDR3 extends over 16 amino acids. CDR1 is SGHTA and CDR2 is FQGNSA in the germline V gene. The CDR3 is CASSLAPGGLSYEQYF. The CDR3 DNA is TGTGCCAGCAGCTTAGCGCCGGGAGGCCTTTCCTACGAGCAGTACTTC.

The chain employs TRBV7-8 and TRBJ2-1; TRBD2 is a possible D gene (5 bases). Germline V lookup: CDR1 SGHVS, CDR2 FQNEAQ. V lost 6 bases and J 7 bases, leaving 13 bases between the germline ends. The CDR3 consists of 13 residues. The CDR3, as DNA: TGTGCCAGCAGGGACGGAGGATGGAATGAGCAGTTCTTC. Translated, it gives CASRDGGWNEQFF.

The CDR3 sequence: CAISERPAGNNEKLFF. CDR3 coding DNA: TGTGCCATCAGTGAACGTCCGGCAGGAAATAATGAAAAACTGTTTTTT. The chain recombines TRBV10-3 with TRBJ1-4; D remains ambiguous. Trimming cost V 3 bases and J 4 bases, with 15 bases left between them. This CDR3 is built from 16 residues. Germline CDR1 ENHRY, CDR2 SYGVKD.

The chain recombines TRBV6-1 with TRBJ2-7; 13 bases are a match to TRBD2. V shed 4 bases, J shed 3 bases, and the junction held 6 bases outside the gene matches. The CDR3 spans 16 residues. Germline CDR1 MNHNS, CDR2 SASEGT. CDR3 amino acids: CASSAIRTSGSYEQYF. CDR3 in DNA: TGTGCCAGCAGTGCGATTCGGACTAGCGGGAGCTACGAGCAGTACTTC.

This chain links TRBV11-3 with TRBJ2-5; D remains ambiguous. This CDR3 contains 14 residues. Germline CDR1 is SGHNT and CDR2 is YENEEA. V shed 0 bases and J shed 5 bases, with 10 bases lying between them. The CDR3 DNA reads as TGTGCCAGCAGCTTAGACGGGTCCCGGGAGACCCAGTACTTC. Its protein product is CASSLDGSRETQYF.

The chain joins TRBV10-2 to TRBJ2-3; tentative D call: TRBD1 (5 bases). The V gene's germline CDR1 is WSHSY and CDR2 SAAADI. CDR3 length equals 14 residues. V was shortened by 8 bases and J by 3 bases, with 15 bases between the two germline ends. The CDR3 sequence is CASARGPGTDTQYF. CDR3 sequence (DNA): TGCGCCAGCGCACGTGGGCCAGGGACAGATACGCAGTATTTT.

The V call is TRBV6-5, the J call TRBJ2-5, with 10 bases fitting TRBD1. After removal of 0 bases from V and 2 bases from J, the junction contained 3 bases not matched to a gene. The CDR3 consists of 16 residues. Germline CDR1 and CDR2: MNHEY and SVGAGI. CDR3 nucleotide sequence: TGTGCCAGCAGTTACTCATTGGGACAGGGGCAAGAGACCCAGTACTTC. Amino acid sequence: CASSYSLGQGQETQYF.

The V and J genes are TRBV5-4 and TRBJ2-7, with D uncertain. CDR3 size: 15 residues. The germline V gene encodes CDR1 SGHNT and CDR2 YYREEE (reference sequence). V gave up 2 bases and J gave up 0 bases, with 12 bases separating them. In DNA, the CDR3 is TGTGCCAGCAGCTTTGGGCCAAAGGACTCCTACGAGCAGTACTTC. Its translation: CASSFGPKDSYEQYF.

This chain uses TRBV28 with TRBJ1-2, with D hard to call. The CDR3 is made up of 13 amino acids. Germline assignment: CDR1 MDHEN and CDR2 SYDVKM. The V end was cut by 3 bases, the J end by 4 bases, with 9 bases between. The DNA for the CDR3 is TGTGCCAGCAGTTTTTGGAGAATCTATGGCTACACCTTC. Its protein is CASSFWRIYGYTF.

The V call is TRBV7-9, the J call TRBJ2-3; D uncertain. The CDR3 consists of 13 residues. The germline V gene encodes CDR1 SEHNR and CDR2 FQNEAQ (reference sequence). V gave up 1 base and J gave up 6 bases, with 8 bases separating them. The CDR3, as DNA: TGTGCCAGCAGCTTAGTTACCGGGGATACGCAGTATTTT. This codes for CASSLVTGDTQYF.

CDR3 sequence: CASSVRDRIPNEQFF. CDR3 coding DNA: TGTGCCAGCAGCGTCCGGGACAGGATCCCCAATGAGCAGTTCTTC. V gene TRBV7-2 combines with J gene TRBJ2-1, with 8 nucleotides matching TRBD1. Germline lookup yields CDR1 SGHTA and CDR2 FQGNSA. V was pared by 5 bases and J by 6 bases, with 9 bases of the junction left unmatched. This CDR3 contains 15 residues.

J is TRBJ2-3 and V is TRBV11-3, with D unclear. Germline V CDR1 and CDR2: SGHNT, YENEEA. Trimming stripped 2 bases from V and 2 bases from J, with 8 bases between. The CDR3 has 14 amino acids. CDR3 coding DNA: TGTGCCAGCAGCTTACGTCTTCCCACAGATACGCAGTATTTT. As protein: CASSLRLPTDTQYF. Complete variable domain (other parts from reference TRBV11-3 and TRBJ2-3): EAGVVQSPRYKIIEKKQPVAFWCNPISGHNTLYWYLQNLGQGPELLIRYENEEAVDDSQLPKDRFSAERLKGVDSTLKIQPAELGDSAVYLCASSLRLPTDTQYFGPGTRLTVL.

This clone occurred once. This rearrangement joins TRBV28 to TRBJ2-7, with 9 bases matching TRBD2. The V gene's germline CDR1 is MDHEN and CDR2 SYDVKM. The CDR3 length is 15 residues. V shed 2 bases, J shed 3 bases, and the junction held 5 bases outside the gene matches. The CDR3 loop reads CASSLMREGHYEQYF. The CDR3 DNA reads TGTGCCAGCAGTTTAATGCGGGAGGGGCACTACGAGCAGTACTTC.

This clone has just a few counts. The J gene is TRBJ2-7, the V gene TRBV5-1; 7 bases align to TRBD2. After removal of 5 bases from V and 6 bases from J, the junction contained 11 bases not matched to a gene. Looked up from germline, CDR1 is SGHRS and CDR2 is YFSETQ. The CDR3 length is 14 residues. CDR3 nucleotides: TGCGCCAGCAGGTCCGGACTAGGGGTATCCGAGCAGTACTTC. Translation gives CASRSGLGVSEQYF.

In DNA, the CDR3 is TGTGCCAGCAGCACCCTAGCGGACAATGAGCAGTTCTTC. This encodes CASSTLADNEQFF. The rearrangement uses TRBV13 and TRBJ2-1; 7 bases agree with TRBD2. Germline assignment: CDR1 PRHDT and CDR2 FYEKMQ (reference sequence). J lost 5 bases, V lost 5 bases, and 3 bases had no gene match. There are 13 residues in the CDR3.

This chain connects TRBV15 to TRBJ2-1; 8 nucleotides align to TRBD2. The CDR3 has 17 amino acids. CDR1 LNHNV and CDR2 YYDKDF come from the germline V gene (reference sequence). Germline trimming cut 3 bases from V and 8 bases from J; bases unmatched to any gene: 15. The CDR3 reads CATSRGSPGLDGDEQFF. The DNA for the CDR3 is TGTGCCACCAGCAGGGGATCCCCGGGACTAGACGGCGATGAGCAGTTCTTC.

This rearrangement joins TRBV29-1 to TRBJ2-3, with 11 bases that match TRBD2. The CDR3 consists of 15 residues. The germline V gene encodes CDR1 SQVTM and CDR2 ANQGSEA. The V segment lost 5 bases and the J segment 6 bases; nucleotides outside the gene matches: 10. The CDR3 region is CSVSLASGRRDTQYF. The CDR3 nucleotides are TGCAGCGTTTCTCTCGCTAGCGGGAGGAGGGATACGCAGTATTTT.

The chain has TRBV9 and TRBJ2-3; 7 nucleotides align to TRBD1. The V gene end was trimmed by 1 base and the J gene end by 9 bases; junction bases not matched to a gene: 11. The CDR3 is made up of 15 amino acids. CDR1 SGDLS and CDR2 YYNGEE come from the germline V gene. The CDR3 DNA reads TGTGCCAGCAGCGTATTAGGGACAGATTCGGGCACGCAGTATTTT. It translates to CASSVLGTDSGTQYF.

The V gene is TRBV29-1, the J gene TRBJ2-1, with TRBD2 matching over 8 bases. The germline gives CDR1 SQVTM, CDR2 ANQGSEA. CDR3 length: 16 amino acids. Trimming cost V 8 bases and J 2 bases; bases outside gene matches: 14. The CDR3 here is CSTRGRGGPTYNEQFF. Written as DNA, the CDR3 is TGCAGCACACGGGGACGGGGGGGGCCGACCTACAATGAGCAGTTCTTC.

V is TRBV6-1 and J is TRBJ1-5; 10 bases agree with TRBD1. Looked up from germline, CDR1 is MNHNS and CDR2 is SASEGT. Unmatched junction bases numbered 9, after V lost 3 bases and J lost 10 bases. The CDR3 runs 15 residues. The CDR3: CASSDTGTGAHPQHF. The CDR3, as DNA: TGTGCCAGCAGTGATACCGGGACAGGGGCACATCCCCAGCATTTT.

The CDR3 spells CSVRGPGTGINEQYF. CDR3 bases: TGCAGCGTTCGGGGACCCGGGACAGGGATCAACGAGCAGTACTTC. V and J are TRBV29-1 and TRBJ2-7; TRBD1 agrees at 9 bases. The trim removed 5 bases at V and 5 bases at J, leaving 13 bases unmatched. This CDR3 has 15 residues. Germline values: CDR1 SQVTM, CDR2 ANQGSEA.